The sequence of this T cell receptor (beta chain) was determined in a study of control samples from healthy donors and cancer patients. V was cut by 2 bases and J by 6 bases, with 14 bases left in between. The CDR3 is 16 amino acids. Looked up from germline, CDR1 is MNHNS and CDR2 is SASEGT. The protocol was immunoSEQ multiplex PCR, while the TCRdb copy is restricted to in-frame clones and leaves out a portion. The sample contains 200,000 or so clones, roughly nine tenths of which appear only once. The source of this sequence is a young man in good health. The chain uses TRBV6-1 and TRBJ1-6, with a tentative D call TRBD1 (5 bases). Sequencing used blood. The CDR3 loop reads CASSEPPGTSNSPLHF. CDR3 sequence (DNA): TGTGCCAGCAGTGAACCACCCGGGACGAGTAATTCACCCCTCCACTTT.